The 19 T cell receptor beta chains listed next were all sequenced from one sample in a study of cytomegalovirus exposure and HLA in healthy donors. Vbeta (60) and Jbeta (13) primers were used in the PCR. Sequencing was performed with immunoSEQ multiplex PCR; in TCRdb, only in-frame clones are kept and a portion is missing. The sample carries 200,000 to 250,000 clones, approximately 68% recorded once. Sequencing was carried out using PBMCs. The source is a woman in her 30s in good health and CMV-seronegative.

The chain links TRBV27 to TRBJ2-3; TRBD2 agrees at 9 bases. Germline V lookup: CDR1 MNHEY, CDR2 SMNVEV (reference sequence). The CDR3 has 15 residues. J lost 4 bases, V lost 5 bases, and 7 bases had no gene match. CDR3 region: CASSLSGGGADTQYF. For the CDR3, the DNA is TGTGCCAGCAGTCTTAGCGGGGGTGGGGCAGATACGCAGTATTTT.

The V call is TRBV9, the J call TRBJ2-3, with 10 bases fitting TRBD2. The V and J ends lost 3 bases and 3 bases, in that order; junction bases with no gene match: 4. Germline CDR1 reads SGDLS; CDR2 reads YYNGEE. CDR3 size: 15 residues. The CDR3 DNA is TGTGCCAGCAGCGCCGGACTAGCGGAAACAGATACGCAGTATTTT. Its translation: CASSAGLAETDTQYF.

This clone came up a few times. The CDR3 loop is CASSPGDGAAFF. The CDR3 nucleotides are TGTGCCAGCAGCCCAGGGGACGGAGCGGCTTTCTTT. The chain has TRBV11-3 and TRBJ1-1; possible D gene TRBD1, 6 bases. Trimming took 5 bases from V and 11 from J, leaving 15 bases between them. In germline, CDR1 is SGHNT, CDR2 YENEEA. The CDR3 covers 12 residues.

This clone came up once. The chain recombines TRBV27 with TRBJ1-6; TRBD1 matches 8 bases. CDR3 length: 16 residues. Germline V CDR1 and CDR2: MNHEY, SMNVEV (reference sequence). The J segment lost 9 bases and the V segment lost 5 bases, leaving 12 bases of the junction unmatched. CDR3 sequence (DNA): TGTGCCAGCAGTCTCCCCGGGACAGGAGAGGGTTCACCCCTCCACTTT. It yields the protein CASSLPGTGEGSPLHF.

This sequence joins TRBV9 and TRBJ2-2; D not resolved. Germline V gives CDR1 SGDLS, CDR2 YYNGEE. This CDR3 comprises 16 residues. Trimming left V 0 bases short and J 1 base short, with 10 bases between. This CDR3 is CASSVEPRWNTGELFF. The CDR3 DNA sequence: TGTGCCAGCAGCGTAGAGCCCCGGTGGAACACCGGGGAGCTGTTTTTT.

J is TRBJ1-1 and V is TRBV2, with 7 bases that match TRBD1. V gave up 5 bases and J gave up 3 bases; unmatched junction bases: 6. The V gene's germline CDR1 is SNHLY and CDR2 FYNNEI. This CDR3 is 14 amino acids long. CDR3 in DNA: TGTGCCAGCAGTCGACAGGGATCTTACACTGAAGCTTTCTTT. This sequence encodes CASSRQGSYTEAFF.

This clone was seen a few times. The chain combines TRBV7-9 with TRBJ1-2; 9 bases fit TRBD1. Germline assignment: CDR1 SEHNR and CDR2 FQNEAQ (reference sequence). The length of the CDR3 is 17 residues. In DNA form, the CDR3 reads TGTTGCAGCAGCTTCACAGGGGGCGCATCAGAAGCCTATGGCTACACCTTC. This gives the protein CCSSFTGGASEAYGYTF. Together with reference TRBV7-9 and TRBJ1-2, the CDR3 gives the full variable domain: DTGVSQNPRHKITKRGQNVTFRCDPISEHNRLYWYRQTLGQGPEFLTYFQNEAQLEKSRLLSDRFSAERPKGSFSTLEIQRTEQGDSAMYLCCSSFTGGASEAYGYTFGSGTRLTVV.

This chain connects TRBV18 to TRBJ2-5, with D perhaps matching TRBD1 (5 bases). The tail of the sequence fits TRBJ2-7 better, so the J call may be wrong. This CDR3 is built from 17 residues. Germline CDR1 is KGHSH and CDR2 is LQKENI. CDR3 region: CASSPGAAREGPYEQYF. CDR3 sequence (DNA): TGTGCCAGCTCACCAGGGGCCGCTCGAGAAGGGCCCTACGAGCAGTACTTC.

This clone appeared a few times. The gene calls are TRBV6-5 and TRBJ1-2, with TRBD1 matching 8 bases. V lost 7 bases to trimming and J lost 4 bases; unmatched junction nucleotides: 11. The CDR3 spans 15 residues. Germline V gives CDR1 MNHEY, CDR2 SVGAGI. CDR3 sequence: CASTPGAGGSYGYTF. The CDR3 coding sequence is TGTGCCAGCACCCCTGGCGCAGGGGGCAGCTATGGCTACACCTTC.

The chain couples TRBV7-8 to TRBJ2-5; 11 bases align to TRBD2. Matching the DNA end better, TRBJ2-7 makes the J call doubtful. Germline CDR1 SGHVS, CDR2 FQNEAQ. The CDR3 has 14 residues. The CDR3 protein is CASSGTSGSYEQYF. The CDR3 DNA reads TGTGCCAGCAGCGGGACTAGCGGCTCCTACGAGCAGTACTTC.

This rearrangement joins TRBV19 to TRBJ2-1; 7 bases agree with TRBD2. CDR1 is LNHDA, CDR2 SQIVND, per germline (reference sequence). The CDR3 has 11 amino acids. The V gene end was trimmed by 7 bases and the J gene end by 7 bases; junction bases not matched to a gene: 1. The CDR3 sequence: CASNGGNEQFF. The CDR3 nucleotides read TGTGCCAGTAACGGGGGGAATGAGCAGTTCTTC. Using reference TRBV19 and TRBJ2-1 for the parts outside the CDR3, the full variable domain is DGGITQSPKYLFRKEGQNVTLSCEQNLNHDAMYWYRQDPGQGLRLIYYSQIVNDFQKGDIAEGYSVSREKKESFPLTVTSAQKNPTAFYLCASNGGNEQFFGPGTRLTVL.

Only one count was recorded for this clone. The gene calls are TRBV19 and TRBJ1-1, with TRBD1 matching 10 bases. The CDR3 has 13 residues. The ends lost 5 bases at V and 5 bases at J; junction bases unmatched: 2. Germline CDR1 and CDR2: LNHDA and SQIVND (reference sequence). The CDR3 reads CASSADRGTEAFF. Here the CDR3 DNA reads TGTGCCAGTAGTGCGGACAGGGGGACTGAAGCTTTCTTT.

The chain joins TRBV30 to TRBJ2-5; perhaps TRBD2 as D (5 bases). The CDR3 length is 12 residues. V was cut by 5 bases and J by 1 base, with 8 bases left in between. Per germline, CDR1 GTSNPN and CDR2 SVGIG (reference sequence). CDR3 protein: CAWGGLQETQYF. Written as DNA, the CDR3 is TGTGCCTGGGGCGGACTCCAAGAGACCCAGTACTTC.

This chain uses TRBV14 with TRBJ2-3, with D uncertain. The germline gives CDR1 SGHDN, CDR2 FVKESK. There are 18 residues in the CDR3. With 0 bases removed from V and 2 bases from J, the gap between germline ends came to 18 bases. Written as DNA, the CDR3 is TGTGCCAGCAGCCAAGATGCGGTGGCGTTCATCCCCACAGATACGCAGTATTTT. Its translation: CASSQDAVAFIPTDTQYF.

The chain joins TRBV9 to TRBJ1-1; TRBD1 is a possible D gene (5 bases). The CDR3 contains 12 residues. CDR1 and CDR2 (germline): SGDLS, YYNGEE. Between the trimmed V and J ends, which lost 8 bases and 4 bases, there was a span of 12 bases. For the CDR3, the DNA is TGTGCCAGTTCTAGGGGAGGCACTGAAGCTTTCTTT. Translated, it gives CASSRGGTEAFF.

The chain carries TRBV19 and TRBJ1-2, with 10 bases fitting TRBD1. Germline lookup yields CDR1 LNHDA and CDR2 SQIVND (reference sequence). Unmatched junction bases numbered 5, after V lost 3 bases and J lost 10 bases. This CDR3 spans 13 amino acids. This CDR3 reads CASSMIGQGDYTF. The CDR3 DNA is TGTGCCAGTAGTATGATCGGACAGGGGGACTACACCTTC.

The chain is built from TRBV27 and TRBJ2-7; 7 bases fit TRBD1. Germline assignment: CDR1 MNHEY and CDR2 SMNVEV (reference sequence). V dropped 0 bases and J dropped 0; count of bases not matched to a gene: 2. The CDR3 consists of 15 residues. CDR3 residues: CASSLSGDSSYEQYF. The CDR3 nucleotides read TGTGCCAGCAGTTTATCGGGGGACAGCTCCTACGAGCAGTACTTC.

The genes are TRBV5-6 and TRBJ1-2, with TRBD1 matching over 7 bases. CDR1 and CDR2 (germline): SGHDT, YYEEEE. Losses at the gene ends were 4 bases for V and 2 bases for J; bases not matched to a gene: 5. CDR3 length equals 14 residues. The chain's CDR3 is CASSTLTGNYGYTF. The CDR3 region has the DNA TGTGCCAGCAGCACCCTGACAGGGAACTATGGCTACACCTTC. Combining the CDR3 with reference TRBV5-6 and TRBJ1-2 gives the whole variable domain DAGVTQSPTHLIKTRGQQVTLRCSPKSGHDTVSWYQQALGQGPQFIFQYYEEEERQRGNFPDRFSGHQFPNYSSELNVNALLLGDSALYLCASSTLTGNYGYTFGSGTRLTVV.

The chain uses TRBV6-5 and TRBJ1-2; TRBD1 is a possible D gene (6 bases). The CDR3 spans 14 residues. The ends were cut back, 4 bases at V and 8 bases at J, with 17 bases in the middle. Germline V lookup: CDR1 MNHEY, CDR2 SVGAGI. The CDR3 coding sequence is TGTGCCAGCAGTTGGACAGCATCTATGGGCGGCTACACCTTC. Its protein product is CASSWTASMGGYTF.